This TCR beta chain was retrieved from a study of beta chain features in type 1 diabetes. Study results and limitations: The naive, central memory and Treg TCRB repertoires of patients appeared to be more similar to one another than those of healthy donors.

Regarding this clone: The target antigen is unknown.

Expressed TCRB transcripts were sequenced, since all the RNA that had been isolated was reverse transcribed. Assay: immunoSEQ multiplex PCR; the TCRdb copy retains only in-frame clones and omits some. The table records 300,000 to 350,000 clones, approximately 14% of them present only once. This CDR3 region has 16 residues. V lost 0 bases and J 4 bases, leaving 16 bases between the germline ends. Germline lookup yields CDR1 SGHNT and CDR2 YYREEE (reference sequence). V gene TRBV5-4 combines with J gene TRBJ1-2; a possible D gene is TRBD1 (5 bases). The origin of this receptor is a man in his thirties or forties in good health. The material sequenced was central memory CD4+ T cells from blood. CDR3: CASSLGGRGNPYGYTF. Here the CDR3 DNA reads TGTGCCAGCAGCTTGGGGGGGAGGGGAAACCCCTATGGCTACACCTTC.